The 16 T cell receptor beta chains below were found in one sample sequenced in a study of siplizumab effects on memory and regulatory T cells. The data were produced by immunoSEQ multiplex PCR, yet TCRdb's version contains in-frame clones alone and is incomplete. The sample shows under 70,000 clones, approximately 79% of them seen only once. Specimen: memory CD4+ T cells sorted from blood. Every receptor here comes from a human donor in good health.

The J gene is TRBJ2-3, the V gene TRBV28; maybe TRBD2 (5 bases). Germline V gene data show CDR1 as MDHEN and CDR2 as SYDVKM. The V and J ends lost 4 bases and 4 bases respectively, with 12 bases between them. The CDR3 extends over 14 amino acids. This CDR3 is CASSSDSLADTQYF. The CDR3 DNA follows: TGTGCCAGCAGTTCGGACTCTTTAGCAGATACGCAGTATTTT.

The rearrangement uses TRBV27 and TRBJ1-1, with 8 bases that match TRBD1. CDR1 MNHEY and CDR2 SMNVEV come from the germline V gene (reference sequence). After removal of 5 bases from V and 3 bases from J, the junction contained 11 bases not matched to a gene. CDR3 size: 16 residues. This CDR3 reads CASSADRVGWDTEAFF. For the CDR3, the DNA is TGTGCCAGCAGTGCGGACAGGGTGGGTTGGGACACTGAAGCTTTCTTT.

The J gene is TRBJ2-5, the V gene TRBV5-1, with D possibly matching TRBD1 (6 bases). The tail of the sequence fits TRBJ2-7 better, so the J call may be wrong. This CDR3 region has 17 residues. Germline V CDR1 and CDR2: SGHRS, YFSETQ. CDR3 in DNA: TGCGCCAGCAGCTTCTCACCGGAACAGGGTGTTGCCTACGAGCAGTACTTC. Translated: CASSFSPEQGVAYEQYF.

This rearrangement joins TRBV6-1 to TRBJ1-2, with a weak D call TRBD1 (5 bases). Germline V CDR1 and CDR2: MNHNS, SASEGT. The CDR3 length is 15 residues. The V end was cut by 3 bases, the J end by 2 bases, with 13 bases between. CDR3 nucleotides: TGTGCCAGCAGTGATGTTAGGGGATCAAACTATGGCTACACCTTC. This translates into CASSDVRGSNYGYTF.

Of note for this clone: One junction end disagrees with the germline gene, perhaps due to a read error. The chain has TRBV18 and TRBJ1-2, with TRBD1 as a possible D gene (6 bases). The CDR3 extends over 13 amino acids. Germline V gene data show CDR1 as KGHSH and CDR2 as LQKENI. As DNA, the CDR3 is TGTGCCAGCCCACCAAACAGGGAAAGTGGCTACACCTTC. Protein sequence: CASPPNRESGYTF.

The V gene is TRBV15, the J gene TRBJ2-3, with D perhaps TRBD1 or TRBD2 (6 bases each). This CDR3 has 14 amino acids. From germline, CDR1 is LNHNV and CDR2 YYDKDF (reference sequence). Trimming pared 3 bases from V and 5 bases from J, leaving 12 bases between. The CDR3 nucleotides read TGTGCCACCAGCAGCAGACAGGAGGGAGATACGCAGTATTTT. It codes for CATSSRQEGDTQYF.

This clone was seen only a few times. This chain's CDR3 is CASGTGQGTEAFF. CDR3 in DNA: TGTGCCAGCGGAACGGGACAGGGGACTGAAGCTTTCTTT. The chain uses TRBV7-3 and TRBJ1-1, with 10 nucleotides matching TRBD1. After removal of 8 bases from V and 5 bases from J, the junction contained 5 bases not matched to a gene. Germline V gene data show CDR1 as SGHTA and CDR2 as FQGTGA. The CDR3 covers 13 residues.

The rearrangement links TRBV7-2 to TRBJ1-3, with D perhaps matching TRBD1 (6 bases). Per the germline V gene, CDR1 is SGHTA and CDR2 is FQGNSA. This CDR3 is 18 amino acids long. V was clipped by 0 bases and J by 0 bases, with 15 bases between them. The CDR3 reads CASSLAGDTLISGNTIYF. CDR3 DNA sequence: TGTGCCAGCAGCTTAGCAGGGGACACGCTTATCTCTGGAAACACCATATATTTT.

This chain links TRBV19 with TRBJ2-1; D may be TRBD1 or TRBD2 (5 bases each). The CDR3 is 15 amino acids. Germline CDR1 reads LNHDA; CDR2 reads SQIVND (reference sequence). The V end was cut by 5 bases, the J end by 8 bases, with 19 bases between. The CDR3 is CASSFYGGGRDEQFF. Written as DNA, the CDR3 is TGTGCCAGTAGTTTCTATGGGGGTGGGCGGGATGAGCAGTTCTTC.

V and J are TRBV27 and TRBJ1-1, with D uncertain. The CDR3 has 17 amino acids. The germline CDR1 and CDR2 sequences are MNHEY and SMNVEV (reference sequence). V lost 0 bases and J 2 bases, leaving 16 bases between the germline ends. This CDR3 reads CASSLSYFRAANTEAFF. DNA for the CDR3: TGTGCCAGCAGTTTATCGTATTTCCGGGCGGCAAACACTGAAGCTTTCTTT.

The rearrangement links TRBV7-9 to TRBJ1-3, with TRBD1 matching 8 bases. V lost 5 bases and J lost 3; bases outside the gene matches: 6. The CDR3 extends over 15 amino acids. The germline gives CDR1 SEHNR, CDR2 FQNEAQ (reference sequence). The CDR3 loop reads CASSTDREFGNTIYF. The DNA for the CDR3 is TGTGCCAGCAGCACGGACAGGGAATTTGGAAACACCATATATTTT.

The table lists this clone with a count of one. V and J are TRBV28 and TRBJ2-3; a possible D gene is TRBD1 (5 bases). This CDR3 is 14 amino acids long. CDR1 is MDHEN and CDR2 is SYDVKM in the germline V gene. V shed 5 bases and J shed 8 bases, with 17 bases lying between them. CDR3 sequence reads: CASSPLVGPGTQYF. CDR3 DNA: TGTGCCAGCAGTCCTCTGGTGGGGCCTGGTACGCAGTATTTT.

The chain links TRBV30 to TRBJ2-7; possible D gene TRBD1, 6 bases. The CDR3 has 13 amino acids. Trimming pared 7 bases from V and 3 bases from J, leaving 16 bases between. CDR1 is GTSNPN and CDR2 is SVGIG in the germline V gene (reference sequence). CDR3 amino acids: CAYPAGDGYEQYF. Here the CDR3 DNA reads TGTGCCTACCCCGCAGGGGACGGCTACGAGCAGTACTTC.

In this sample, this clone turned up once. This rearrangement joins TRBV7-2 to TRBJ1-5; D unclear. V lost 3 bases, J lost 4 bases, and 10 bases lay in between. CDR1 is SGHTA and CDR2 is FQGNSA in the germline V gene. The CDR3 is 14 residues long. CDR3 sequence reads: CASSLSSFNQPQHF. In DNA form, the CDR3 reads TGTGCCAGCAGCTTGAGCAGCTTTAATCAGCCCCAGCATTTT.

The chain couples TRBV30 to TRBJ1-2; 9 nucleotides align to TRBD1. J lost 4 bases, V lost 5 bases, and 14 bases had no gene match. This CDR3 is 16 amino acids long. CDR1 GTSNPN and CDR2 SVGIG come from the germline V gene (reference sequence). Written as DNA, the CDR3 is TGTGCCTGGGCCGGGACAGGGCGTCCGCTCATCTATGGCTACACCTTC. Protein product: CAWAGTGRPLIYGYTF. Complete variable domain (other parts from reference TRBV30 and TRBJ1-2): SQTIHQWPATLVQPVGSPLSLECTVEGTSNPNLYWYRQAAGRGLQLLFYSVGIGQISSEVPQNLSASRPQDRQFILSSKKLLLSDSGFYLCAWAGTGRPLIYGYTFGSGTRLTVV.

V and J are TRBV28 and TRBJ2-7; D may correspond to TRBD1 or TRBD2 (5 bases each). The CDR3 consists of 13 residues. V lost 7 bases, J lost 4 bases, and 14 bases lay in between. Per germline, CDR1 MDHEN and CDR2 SYDVKM. The CDR3 nucleotides read TGTGCCAGCAACACCGGGGCGAAATACGAGCAGTACTTC. Its protein is CASNTGAKYEQYF. Filled out from reference TRBV28 and TRBJ2-7, the complete variable domain reads DVKVTQSSRYLVKRTGEKVFLECVQDMDHENMFWYRQDPGLGLRLIYFSYDVKMKEKGDIPEGYSVSREKKERFSLILESASTNQTSMYLCASNTGAKYEQYFGPGTRLTVT.